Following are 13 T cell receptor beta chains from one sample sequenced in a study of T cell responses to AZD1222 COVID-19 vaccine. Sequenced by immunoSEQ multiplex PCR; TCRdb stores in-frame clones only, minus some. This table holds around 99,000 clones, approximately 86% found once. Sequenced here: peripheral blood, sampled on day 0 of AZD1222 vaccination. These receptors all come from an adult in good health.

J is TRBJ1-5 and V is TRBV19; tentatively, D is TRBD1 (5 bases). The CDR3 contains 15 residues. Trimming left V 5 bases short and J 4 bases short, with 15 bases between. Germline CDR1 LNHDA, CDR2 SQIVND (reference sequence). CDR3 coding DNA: TGTGCCAGTAGTCAACGGGACCGCCGTAATCAGCCCCAGCATTTT. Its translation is CASSQRDRRNQPQHF.

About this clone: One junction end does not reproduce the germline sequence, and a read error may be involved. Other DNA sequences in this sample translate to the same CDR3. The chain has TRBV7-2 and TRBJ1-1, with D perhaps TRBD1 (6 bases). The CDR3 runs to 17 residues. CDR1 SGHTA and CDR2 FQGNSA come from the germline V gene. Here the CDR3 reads CASTVPPGGGPSTEAFF. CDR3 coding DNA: TGTGCCAGCACCGTACCCCCGGGAGGGGGGCCGAGCACTGAGGCTTTCTTT.

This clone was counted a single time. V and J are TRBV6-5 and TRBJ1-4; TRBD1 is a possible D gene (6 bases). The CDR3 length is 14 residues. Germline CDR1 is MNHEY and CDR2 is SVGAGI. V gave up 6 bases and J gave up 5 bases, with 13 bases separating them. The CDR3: CASSRDRLNEKLFF. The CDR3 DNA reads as TGTGCCAGCAGCCGTGACAGGTTAAATGAAAAACTGTTTTTT.

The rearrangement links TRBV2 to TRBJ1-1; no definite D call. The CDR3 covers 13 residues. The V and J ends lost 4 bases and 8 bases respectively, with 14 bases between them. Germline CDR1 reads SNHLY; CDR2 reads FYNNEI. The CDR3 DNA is TGTGCCAGCAGTGTAACGGAAGAGGGAGAAGCTTTCTTT. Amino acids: CASSVTEEGEAFF. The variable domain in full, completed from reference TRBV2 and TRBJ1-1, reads EPEVTQTPSHQVTQMGQEVILRCVPISNHLYFYWYRQILGQKVEFLVSFYNNEISEKSEIFDDQFSVERPDGSNFTLKIRSTKLEDSAMYFCASSVTEEGEAFFGQGTRLTVV.

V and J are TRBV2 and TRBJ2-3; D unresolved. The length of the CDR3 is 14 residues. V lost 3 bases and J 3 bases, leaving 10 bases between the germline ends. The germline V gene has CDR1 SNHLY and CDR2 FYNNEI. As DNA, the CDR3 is TGTGCCAGCAGTGAGGATGGTGGGACAGATACGCAGTATTTT. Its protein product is CASSEDGGTDTQYF.

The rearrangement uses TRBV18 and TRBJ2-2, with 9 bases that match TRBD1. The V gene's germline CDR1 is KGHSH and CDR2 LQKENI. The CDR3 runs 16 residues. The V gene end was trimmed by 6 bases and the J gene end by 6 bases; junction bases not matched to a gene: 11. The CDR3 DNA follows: TGTGCCAGCTCTCCCGGGACAGGGACCGTAGCCGGGGAGCTGTTTTTT. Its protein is CASSPGTGTVAGELFF.

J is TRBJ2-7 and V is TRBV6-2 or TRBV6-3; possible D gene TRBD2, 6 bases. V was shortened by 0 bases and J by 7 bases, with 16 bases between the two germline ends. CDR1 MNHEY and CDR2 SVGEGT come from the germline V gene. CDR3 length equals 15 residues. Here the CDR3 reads CASSYSEGLSREQYF. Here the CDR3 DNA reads TGTGCCAGCAGTTACTCGGAGGGACTCTCGCGGGAGCAGTACTTC.

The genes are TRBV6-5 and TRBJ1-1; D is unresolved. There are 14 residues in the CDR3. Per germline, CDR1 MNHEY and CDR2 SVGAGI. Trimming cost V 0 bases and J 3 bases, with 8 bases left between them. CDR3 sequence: CASSYSRRDTEAFF. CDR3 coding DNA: TGTGCCAGCAGTTACTCCCGCCGGGACACTGAAGCTTTCTTT.

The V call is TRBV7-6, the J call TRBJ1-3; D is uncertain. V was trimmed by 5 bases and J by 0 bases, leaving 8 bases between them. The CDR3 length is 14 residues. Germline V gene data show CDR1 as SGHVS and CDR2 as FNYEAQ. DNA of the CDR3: TGTGCCAGCAGCCCAGGAAACTCTGGAAACACCATATATTTT. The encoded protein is CASSPGNSGNTIYF.

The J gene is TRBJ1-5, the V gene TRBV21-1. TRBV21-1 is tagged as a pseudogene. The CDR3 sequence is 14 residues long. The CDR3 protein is CASPVRGSIQPQHF. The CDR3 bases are TGTGCCAGCCCCGTACGGGGATCGATTCAGCCCCAGCATTTT.

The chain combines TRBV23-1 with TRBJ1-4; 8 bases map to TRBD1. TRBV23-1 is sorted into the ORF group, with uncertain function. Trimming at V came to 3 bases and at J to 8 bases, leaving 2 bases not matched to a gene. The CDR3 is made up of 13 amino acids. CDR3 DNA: TGCGCCAGCAGTCAGTACAGGGGGGAAAAACTGTTTTTT. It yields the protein CASSQYRGEKLFF.

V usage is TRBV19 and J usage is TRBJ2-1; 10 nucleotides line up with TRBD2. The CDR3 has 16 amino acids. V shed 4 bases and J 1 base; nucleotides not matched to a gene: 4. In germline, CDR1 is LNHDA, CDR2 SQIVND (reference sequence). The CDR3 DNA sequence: TGTGCCAGTAGTAGATTACTAGCGGGGTCCTACAATGAGCAGTTCTTC. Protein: CASSRLLAGSYNEQFF. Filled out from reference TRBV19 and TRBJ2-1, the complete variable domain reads DGGITQSPKYLFRKEGQNVTLSCEQNLNHDAMYWYRQDPGQGLRLIYYSQIVNDFQKGDIAEGYSVSREKKESFPLTVTSAQKNPTAFYLCASSRLLAGSYNEQFFGPGTRLTVL.

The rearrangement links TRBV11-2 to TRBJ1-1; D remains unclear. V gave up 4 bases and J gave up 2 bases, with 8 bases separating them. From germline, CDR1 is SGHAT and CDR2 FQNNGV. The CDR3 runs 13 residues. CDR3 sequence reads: CASSSQENTEAFF. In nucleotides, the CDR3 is TGTGCCAGCAGCTCCCAGGAAAACACTGAAGCTTTCTTT.